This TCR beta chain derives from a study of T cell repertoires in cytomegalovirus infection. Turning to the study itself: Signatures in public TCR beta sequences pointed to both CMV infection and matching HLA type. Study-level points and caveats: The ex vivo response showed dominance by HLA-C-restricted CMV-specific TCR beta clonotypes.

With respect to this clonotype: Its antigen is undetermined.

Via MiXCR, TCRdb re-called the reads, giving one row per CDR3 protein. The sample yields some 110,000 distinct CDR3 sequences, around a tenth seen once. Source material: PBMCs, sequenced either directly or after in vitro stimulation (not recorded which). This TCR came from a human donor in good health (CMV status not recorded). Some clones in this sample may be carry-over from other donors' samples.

As DNA, the CDR3 is TGCGCCAGCAGCTTGGCCACCGGGACAGGGAATTGGAATGAGCAGTTCTTC. It is translated as CASSLATGTGNWNEQFF. The V gene is TRBV5-1, the J gene TRBJ2-1, with 9 bases that match TRBD1. Germline-derived CDR1 and CDR2 are SGHRS and YFSETQ. V trimming: 0 bases; J trimming: 7 bases; junction bases outside the gene matches: 11. The CDR3 sequence is 17 residues long.